The T cell receptor (beta chain) described here comes from a study of T-cell memory formation after mild COVID-19. Trimming took off 6 bases at V and 4 bases at J, with 21 bases between the two ends. CDR3 length: 16 residues. Germline CDR1 reads SEHNR; CDR2 reads FQNEAQ (reference sequence). Study outcomes and limitations: Researchers found some responding clones in pre-infection memory, a sign that cross-reactive memory joined. Shrinking CD4+ clones resided mostly in CM and EM, and CD8+ ones in EMRA.

In TCRdb, the 5' RACE reads were re-called with MiXCR into one record per CDR3 protein. The table lists hundreds of thousands of distinct CDR3 sequences, 15% to 20% of them singletons. This clonotype was detected only a few times. Its specificity is not known. Sample: PBMCs or a T cell subset sorted from them (not recorded which). The TCR originated in an adult woman who had mild COVID-19 (a few samples of this study predate the infection). Cell type and time point are not known. J is TRBJ1-2 and V is TRBV7-9; perhaps TRBD1 as D (6 bases). CDR3 in amino acids: CASRLSRGDVVYGYTF. CDR3 bases: TGTGCCAGCAGATTGAGCAGGGGCGACGTGGTCTATGGCTACACCTTC. Together with reference TRBV7-9 and TRBJ1-2, the CDR3 gives the full variable domain: DTGVSQNPRHKITKRGQNVTFRCDPISEHNRLYWYRQTLGQGPEFLTYFQNEAQLEKSRLLSDRFSAERPKGSFSTLEIQRTEQGDSAMYLCASRLSRGDVVYGYTFGSGTRLTVV.